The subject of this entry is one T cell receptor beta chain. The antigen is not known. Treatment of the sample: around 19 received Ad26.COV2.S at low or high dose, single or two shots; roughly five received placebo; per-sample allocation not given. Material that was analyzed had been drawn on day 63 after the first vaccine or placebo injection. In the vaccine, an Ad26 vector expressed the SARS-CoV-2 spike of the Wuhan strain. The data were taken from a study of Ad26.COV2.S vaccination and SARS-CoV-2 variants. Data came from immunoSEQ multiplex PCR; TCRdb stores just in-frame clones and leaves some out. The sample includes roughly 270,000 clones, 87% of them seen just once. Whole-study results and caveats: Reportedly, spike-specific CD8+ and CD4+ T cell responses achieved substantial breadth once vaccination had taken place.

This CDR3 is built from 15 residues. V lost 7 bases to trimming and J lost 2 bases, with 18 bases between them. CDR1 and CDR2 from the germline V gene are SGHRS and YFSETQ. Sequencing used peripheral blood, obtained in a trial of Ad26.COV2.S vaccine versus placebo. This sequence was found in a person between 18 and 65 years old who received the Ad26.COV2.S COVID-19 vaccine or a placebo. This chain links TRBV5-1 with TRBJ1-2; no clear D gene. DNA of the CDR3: TGCGCCAGCGCAAGCACCCCAACTCCGAACTATGGCTACACCTTC. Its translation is CASASTPTPNYGYTF.